The 19 T cell receptor beta chains given below trace back to one sample, sequenced in a study of cytotoxic CD8 clonotypes in ibrutinib-treated CLL. Generated by immunoSEQ multiplex PCR, the TCRdb table keeps only in-frame clones and is missing some. Among tens of thousands of clones, roughly 57% were seen once, and the ten largest hold about 4.8%. This specimen consisted of PBMCs, obtained before ibrutinib treatment. The receptors were sampled from a human donor with chronic lymphocytic leukemia.

The chain combines TRBV19 with TRBJ2-7; 12 positions match TRBD1. Looked up from germline, CDR1 is LNHDA and CDR2 is SQIVND (reference sequence). The V and J ends lost 9 bases and 2 bases, in that order; junction bases with no gene match: 11. The CDR3 spans 16 residues. In nucleotides, the CDR3 is TGTGCCAGCCGGGACAGGGGGCGCGGGCGTCCCTACGAGCAGTACTTC. This gives the protein CASRDRGRGRPYEQYF.

V is TRBV10-3 and J is TRBJ2-2, with D possibly matching TRBD2 (5 bases). Trimming left V 3 bases short and J 3 bases short, with 20 bases between. Germline loops: CDR1 ENHRY, CDR2 SYGVKD. The CDR3 spans 18 residues. CDR3 bases: TGTGCCATCAGTGAACGAAGATTAGGAGGCGTCGACACCGGGGAGCTGTTTTTT. Its protein is CAISERRLGGVDTGELFF.

V and J are TRBV5-1 and TRBJ2-3, with 7 positions matching TRBD1. Germline V lookup: CDR1 SGHRS, CDR2 YFSETQ. Losses at the gene ends were 2 bases for V and 0 bases for J; bases not matched to a gene: 9. The CDR3 runs 17 residues. The CDR3 sequence is CASSLIQAGGSTDTQYF. Written as DNA, the CDR3 is TGCGCCAGCAGCTTAATTCAAGCAGGGGGAAGCACAGATACGCAGTATTTT. Using reference TRBV5-1 and TRBJ2-3 for the parts outside the CDR3, the full variable domain is KAGVTQTPRYLIKTRGQQVTLSCSPISGHRSVSWYQQTPGQGLQFLFEYFSETQRNKGNFPGRFSGRQFSNSRSEMNVSTLELGDSALYLCASSLIQAGGSTDTQYFGPGTRLTVL.

The V gene is TRBV5-8, the J gene TRBJ2-5; TRBD2 matches at 10 bases. This CDR3 has 17 amino acids. With V trimmed by 0 bases and J by 4 bases, 9 bases remained unmatched. The germline V gene encodes CDR1 SGHTS and CDR2 YDEGEE. CDR3 residues: CASSLEPSGSWVETQYF. CDR3 coding DNA: TGTGCCAGCAGCTTGGAGCCTAGCGGGAGCTGGGTAGAGACCCAGTACTTC.

The chain employs TRBV11-2 and TRBJ2-7; 8 bases line up with TRBD1. Germline V gene data show CDR1 as SGHAT and CDR2 as FQNNGV. The V and J ends lost 5 bases and 1 base, in that order; junction bases with no gene match: 7. CDR3 length: 15 amino acids. The CDR3 protein is CASSHLTGVSYEQYF. CDR3 DNA: TGTGCCAGCAGCCACCTGACAGGGGTGTCCTACGAGCAGTACTTC.

The V and J genes are TRBV28 and TRBJ1-5, with D uncertain. In germline, CDR1 is MDHEN, CDR2 SYDVKM. V dropped 8 bases and J dropped 3 bases, with 8 bases sitting between them. The CDR3 covers 12 residues. The CDR3 region is CASGLFNQPQHF. CDR3 bases: TGTGCCAGCGGCCTGTTCAATCAGCCCCAGCATTTT.

The rearrangement uses TRBV7-2 and TRBJ2-7; 10 bases agree with TRBD2. Germline values: CDR1 SGHTA, CDR2 FQGNSA. This CDR3 region has 16 residues. The V and J ends lost 5 bases and 7 bases, in that order; junction bases with no gene match: 14. In nucleotides, the CDR3 is TGTGCCAGCAGCCCATCCCCCCTAGCGGGAGTTGAGGAGCAGTACTTC. Residues: CASSPSPLAGVEEQYF.

The chain is built from TRBV5-1 and TRBJ2-7; D ambiguous. CDR3 size: 14 residues. V lost 2 bases to trimming and J lost 3 bases, with 12 bases between them. Per the germline V gene, CDR1 is SGHRS and CDR2 is YFSETQ. CDR3 region: CASSLAKTSYEQYF. In DNA form, the CDR3 reads TGCGCCAGCAGCTTAGCGAAAACCAGCTACGAGCAGTACTTC.

This clone appeared a few times. The CDR3 is CASSLGAPRDQPQHF. In DNA form, the CDR3 reads TGTGCCAGCAGTTTAGGGGCACCGAGGGATCAGCCCCAGCATTTT. This chain connects TRBV28 to TRBJ1-5; D might be TRBD1 (5 bases). In germline, CDR1 is MDHEN, CDR2 SYDVKM. V lost 2 bases and J lost 5, with 13 bases in between. This CDR3 has 15 amino acids.

This clone has just a few counts. The chain joins TRBV2 to TRBJ1-2; D unclear. V was cut by 3 bases and J by 7 bases, with 12 bases left in between. CDR1 SNHLY and CDR2 FYNNEI come from the germline V gene. The CDR3 has 13 residues. DNA of the CDR3: TGTGCCAGCAGTGATCCGGGGAGGAGTGGCTACACCTTC. This codes for CASSDPGRSGYTF.

Only a few counts were recorded for this clone. The chain couples TRBV11-2 to TRBJ2-3, with D maybe TRBD1 (5 bases). Looked up from germline, CDR1 is SGHAT and CDR2 is FQNNGV. This CDR3 comprises 13 residues. V was shortened by 7 bases and J by 10 bases, with 18 bases between the two germline ends. CDR3 bases: TGTGCCAGCAACATGAACCAGGGAACTCCGCAGTATTTT. Translating gives CASNMNQGTPQYF.

The chain couples TRBV28 to TRBJ2-5; D tentatively fits TRBD1 or TRBD2 (5 bases each). Germline CDR1 and CDR2: MDHEN and SYDVKM. There are 16 residues in the CDR3. Deletions cut 5 bases from V and 5 bases from J, with 21 bases between. The CDR3 loop reads CASSPTGRGNRETQYF. CDR3 in DNA: TGTGCCAGCAGTCCTACGGGAAGGGGAAATCGGGAGACCCAGTACTTC. The full variable domain, rest sourced from reference TRBV28 and TRBJ2-5, is DVKVTQSSRYLVKRTGEKVFLECVQDMDHENMFWYRQDPGLGLRLIYFSYDVKMKEKGDIPEGYSVSREKKERFSLILESASTNQTSMYLCASSPTGRGNRETQYFGPGTRLLVL.

Only a few counts were recorded for this clone. This rearrangement joins TRBV6-5 to TRBJ1-1; D call uncertain. V dropped 2 bases and J dropped 3 bases, with 7 bases sitting between them. The CDR3 runs 13 residues. CDR1 and CDR2 from the germline V gene are MNHEY and SVGAGI. CDR3 coding DNA: TGTGCCAGCAGTTACGGCCGGGACACTGAAGCTTTCTTT. This gives the protein CASSYGRDTEAFF.

The chain joins TRBV5-1 to TRBJ1-5; the D is unclear. Germline-derived CDR1 and CDR2 are SGHRS and YFSETQ. The CDR3 has 13 residues. V lost 5 bases to trimming and J lost 1 base, with 7 bases between them. The CDR3 coding sequence is TGCGCCAGCAGAATAGAGAGCAATCAGCCCCAGCATTTT. Translated: CASRIESNQPQHF.

By proportion, this clone is medium-sized. This rearrangement joins TRBV18 to TRBJ2-2; 9 bases agree with TRBD2. The V and J ends lost 0 bases and 5 bases, in that order; junction bases with no gene match: 7. CDR1 and CDR2 (germline): KGHSH, LQKENI. The CDR3 is 17 amino acids. The CDR3 loop is CASSPPVAGVGTGELFF. The CDR3 bases are TGTGCCAGCTCACCACCGGTAGCGGGAGTAGGGACCGGGGAGCTGTTTTTT.

The chain uses TRBV5-4 and TRBJ2-1; 11 bases agree with TRBD2. The V gene's germline CDR1 is SGHNT and CDR2 YYREEE (reference sequence). The ends lost 0 bases at V and 2 bases at J; junction bases unmatched: 1. The CDR3 is 16 residues long. CDR3 region: CASSLGSGGAYNEQFF. CDR3 sequence (DNA): TGTGCCAGCAGCTTGGGTAGCGGGGGGGCCTACAATGAGCAGTTCTTC.

This chain connects TRBV19 to TRBJ2-3, with 8 positions matching TRBD1. Germline V gene lookup returns CDR1 LNHDA and CDR2 SQIVND (reference sequence). Trimming at V came to 2 bases and at J to 6 bases, leaving 4 bases not matched to a gene. The CDR3 spans 14 residues. The CDR3 DNA reads as TGTGCCAGTAGTATAAAACAGGGGGTTGATACGCAGTATTTT. As protein: CASSIKQGVDTQYF.

This clone is labeled medium-sized. V is TRBV9 and J is TRBJ1-2; a possible D gene is TRBD1 (6 bases). CDR3 size: 15 residues. The germline V gene encodes CDR1 SGDLS and CDR2 YYNGEE. V lost 0 bases, J lost 8 bases, and 17 bases lay in between. CDR3 loop: CASSVATTGHRGYTF. The CDR3 DNA follows: TGTGCCAGCAGCGTAGCCACTACAGGGCATCGAGGCTACACCTTC.

The V gene is TRBV27, the J gene TRBJ2-7; D may match TRBD1 or TRBD2 (6 bases each). V was clipped by 6 bases and J by 6 bases, with 18 bases between them. This CDR3 contains 14 residues. The germline gives CDR1 MNHEY, CDR2 SMNVEV (reference sequence). CDR3 loop: CASSPDRGLGEQYF. The CDR3 bases are TGTGCCAGCAGCCCCGACCGGGGGCTCGGCGAGCAGTACTTC.